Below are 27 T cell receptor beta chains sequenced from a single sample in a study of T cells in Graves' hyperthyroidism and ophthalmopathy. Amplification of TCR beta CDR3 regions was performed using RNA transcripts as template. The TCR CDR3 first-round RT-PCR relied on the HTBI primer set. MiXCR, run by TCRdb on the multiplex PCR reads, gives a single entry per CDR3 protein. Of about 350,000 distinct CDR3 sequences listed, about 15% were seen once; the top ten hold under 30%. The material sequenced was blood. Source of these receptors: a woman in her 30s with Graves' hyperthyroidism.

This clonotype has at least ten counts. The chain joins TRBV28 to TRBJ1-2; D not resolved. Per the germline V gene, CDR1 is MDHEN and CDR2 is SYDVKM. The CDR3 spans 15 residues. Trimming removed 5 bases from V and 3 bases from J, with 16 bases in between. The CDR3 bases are TGTGCCAGCAGTCCCGTTCTGGGGAACTACTATGGCTACACCTTC. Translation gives CASSPVLGNYYGYTF.

In DNA, the CDR3 is TGTGCCAGCAGTTTAATCGGGAGTCCTCCCGGGGAGCTGTTTTTT. It codes for CASSLIGSPPGELFF. V gene TRBV27 combines with J gene TRBJ2-2, with D maybe TRBD2 (6 bases). The CDR3 has 15 residues. Germline V CDR1 and CDR2: MNHEY, SMNVEV (reference sequence). Trimming cost V 2 bases and J 6 bases, with 13 bases left between them.

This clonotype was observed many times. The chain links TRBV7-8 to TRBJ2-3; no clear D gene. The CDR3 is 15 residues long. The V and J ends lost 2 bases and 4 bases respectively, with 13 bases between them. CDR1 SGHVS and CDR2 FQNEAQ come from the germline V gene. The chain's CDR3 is CASSLIRVTPDTQYF. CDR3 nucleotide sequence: TGTGCCAGCAGCTTAATCCGGGTGACCCCAGATACGCAGTATTTT.

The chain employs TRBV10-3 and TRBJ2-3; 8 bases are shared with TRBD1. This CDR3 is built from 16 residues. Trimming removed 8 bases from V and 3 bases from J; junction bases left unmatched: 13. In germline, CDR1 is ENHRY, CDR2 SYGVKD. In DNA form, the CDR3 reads TGTGCCATCTCCCGAGACAGGGGATCGGGGACAGATACGCAGTATTTT. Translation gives CAISRDRGSGTDTQYF.

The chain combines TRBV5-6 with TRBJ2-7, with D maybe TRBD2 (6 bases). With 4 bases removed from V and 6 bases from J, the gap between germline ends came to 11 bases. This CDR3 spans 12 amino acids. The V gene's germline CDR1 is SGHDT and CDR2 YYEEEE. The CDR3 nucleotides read TGTGCCAGCAGCGCGGACTATCGCGAGCAGTACTTC. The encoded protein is CASSADYREQYF.

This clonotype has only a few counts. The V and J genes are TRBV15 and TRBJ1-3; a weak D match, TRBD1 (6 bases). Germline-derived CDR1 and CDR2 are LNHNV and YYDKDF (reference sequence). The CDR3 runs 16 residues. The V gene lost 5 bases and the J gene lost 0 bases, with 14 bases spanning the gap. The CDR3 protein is CATSFAQGHSGNTIYF. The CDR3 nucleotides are TGTGCCACCAGCTTCGCACAGGGCCACTCTGGAAACACCATATATTTT. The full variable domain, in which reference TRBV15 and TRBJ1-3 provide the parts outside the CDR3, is DAMVIQNPRYQVTQFGKPVTLSCSQTLNHNVMYWYQQKSSQAPKLLFHYYDKDFNNEADTPDNFQSRRPNTSFCFLDIRSPGLGDTAMYLCATSFAQGHSGNTIYFGEGSWLTVV.

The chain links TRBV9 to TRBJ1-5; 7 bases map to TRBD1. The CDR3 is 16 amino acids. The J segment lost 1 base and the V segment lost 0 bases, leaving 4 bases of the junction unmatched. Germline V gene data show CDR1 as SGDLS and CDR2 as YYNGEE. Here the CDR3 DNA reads TGTGCCAGCAGCGTAGGGGAGGGGGCGAGCAATCAGCCCCAGCATTTT. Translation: CASSVGEGASNQPQHF. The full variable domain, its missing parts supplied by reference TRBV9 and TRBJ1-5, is DSGVTQTPKHLITATGQRVTLRCSPRSGDLSVYWYQQSLDQGLQFLIQYYNGEERAKGNILERFSAQQFPDLHSELNLSSLELGDSALYFCASSVGEGASNQPQHFGDGTRLSIL.

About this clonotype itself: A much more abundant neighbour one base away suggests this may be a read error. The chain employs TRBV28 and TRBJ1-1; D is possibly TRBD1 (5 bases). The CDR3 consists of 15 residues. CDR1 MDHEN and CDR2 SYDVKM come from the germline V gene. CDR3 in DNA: TGTACCAGCAGTATCGAGACAGTACTGAACACTGAAGCTTTCTTT. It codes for CTSSIETVLNTEAFF. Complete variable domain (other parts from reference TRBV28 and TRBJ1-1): DVKVTQSSRYLVKRTGEKVFLECVQDMDHENMFWYRQDPGLGLRLIYFSYDVKMKEKGDIPEGYSVSREKKERFSLILESASTNQTSMYLCTSSIETVLNTEAFFGQGTRLTVV.

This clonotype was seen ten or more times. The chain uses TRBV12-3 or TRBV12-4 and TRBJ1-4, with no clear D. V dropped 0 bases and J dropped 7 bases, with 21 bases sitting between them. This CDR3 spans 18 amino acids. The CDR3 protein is CASSLALGGGDGVEKLFF. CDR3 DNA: TGTGCCAGCAGTTTAGCGCTTGGTGGTGGAGACGGGGTTGAAAAACTGTTTTTT.

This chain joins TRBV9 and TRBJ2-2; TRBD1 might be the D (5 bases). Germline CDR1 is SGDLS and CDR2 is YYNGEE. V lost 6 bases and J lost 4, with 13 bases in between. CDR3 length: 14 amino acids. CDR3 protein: CASKPLQGTGELFF. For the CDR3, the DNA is TGTGCCAGCAAGCCTCTTCAGGGCACCGGGGAGCTGTTTTTT.

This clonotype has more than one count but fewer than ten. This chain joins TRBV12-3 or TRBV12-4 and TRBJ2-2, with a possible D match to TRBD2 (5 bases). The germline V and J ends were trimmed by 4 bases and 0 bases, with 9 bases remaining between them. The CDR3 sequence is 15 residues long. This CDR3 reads CASSSHGANTGELFF. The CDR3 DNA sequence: TGTGCCAGCAGTTCGCACGGGGCGAACACCGGGGAGCTGTTTTTT.

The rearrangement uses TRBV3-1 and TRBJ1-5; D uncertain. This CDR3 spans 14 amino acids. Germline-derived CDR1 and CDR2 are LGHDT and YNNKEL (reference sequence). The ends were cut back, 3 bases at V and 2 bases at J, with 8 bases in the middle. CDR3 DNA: TGTGCCAGCAGCCATCGCCACGGCAATCAGCCCCAGCATTTT. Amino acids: CASSHRHGNQPQHF.

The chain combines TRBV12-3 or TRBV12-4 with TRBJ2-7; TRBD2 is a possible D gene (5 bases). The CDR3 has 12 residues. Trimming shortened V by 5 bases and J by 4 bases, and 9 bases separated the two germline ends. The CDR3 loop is CASSPTSYEQYF. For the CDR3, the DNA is TGTGCCAGCAGTCCCACTAGTTACGAGCAGTACTTC.

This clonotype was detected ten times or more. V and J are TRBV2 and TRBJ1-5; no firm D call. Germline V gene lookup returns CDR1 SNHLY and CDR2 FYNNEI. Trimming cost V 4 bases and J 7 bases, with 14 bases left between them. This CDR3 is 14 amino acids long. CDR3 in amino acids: CASSGEGDRQPQHF. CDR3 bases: TGTGCCAGCAGTGGAGAAGGAGATAGGCAGCCCCAGCATTTT.

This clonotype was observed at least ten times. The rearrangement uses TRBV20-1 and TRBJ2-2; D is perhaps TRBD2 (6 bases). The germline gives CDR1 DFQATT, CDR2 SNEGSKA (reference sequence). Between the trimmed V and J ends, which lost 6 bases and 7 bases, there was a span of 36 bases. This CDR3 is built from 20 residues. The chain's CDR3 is CSAQNWADIDGGDGIGELFF. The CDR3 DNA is TGCAGTGCCCAAAATTGGGCTGATATAGACGGGGGAGACGGCATCGGGGAGCTGTTTTTT.

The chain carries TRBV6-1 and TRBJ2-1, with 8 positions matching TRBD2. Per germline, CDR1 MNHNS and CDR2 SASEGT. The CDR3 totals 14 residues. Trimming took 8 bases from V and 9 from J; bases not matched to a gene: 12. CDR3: CASRGSGTRSEQFF. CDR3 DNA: TGTGCCAGCCGGGGTAGCGGGACTCGTAGTGAGCAGTTCTTC.

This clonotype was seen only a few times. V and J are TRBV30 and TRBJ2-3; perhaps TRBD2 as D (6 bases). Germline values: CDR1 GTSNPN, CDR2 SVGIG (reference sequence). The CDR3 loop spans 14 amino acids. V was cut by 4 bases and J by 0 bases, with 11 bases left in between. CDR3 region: CAWKGTLSTDTQYF. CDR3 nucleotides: TGTGCCTGGAAAGGGACTCTGAGCACAGATACGCAGTATTTT. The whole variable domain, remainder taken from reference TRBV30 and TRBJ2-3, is SQTIHQWPATLVQPVGSPLSLECTVEGTSNPNLYWYRQAAGRGLQLLFYSVGIGQISSEVPQNLSASRPQDRQFILSSKKLLLSDSGFYLCAWKGTLSTDTQYFGPGTRLTVL.

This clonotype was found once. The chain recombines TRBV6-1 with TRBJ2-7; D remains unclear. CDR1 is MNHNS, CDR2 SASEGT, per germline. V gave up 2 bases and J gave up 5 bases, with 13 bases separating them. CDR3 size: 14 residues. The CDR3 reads CASSEHLRKDEQYF. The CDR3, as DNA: TGTGCCAGCAGTGAACATCTAAGGAAAGACGAGCAGTACTTC.

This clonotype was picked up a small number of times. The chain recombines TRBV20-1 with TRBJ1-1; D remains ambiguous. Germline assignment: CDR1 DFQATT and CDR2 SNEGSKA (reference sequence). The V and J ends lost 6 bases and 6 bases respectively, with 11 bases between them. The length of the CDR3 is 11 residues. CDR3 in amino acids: CSARSIPEAFF. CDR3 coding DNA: TGCAGTGCCAGGAGCATCCCTGAAGCTTTCTTT.

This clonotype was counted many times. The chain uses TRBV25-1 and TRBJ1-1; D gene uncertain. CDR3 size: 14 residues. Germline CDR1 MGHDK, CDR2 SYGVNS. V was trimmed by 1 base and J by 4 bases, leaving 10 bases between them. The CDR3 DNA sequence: TGTGCCAGCAGTGAATCGTGGGCGGGCACTGAAGCTTTCTTT. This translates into CASSESWAGTEAFF.

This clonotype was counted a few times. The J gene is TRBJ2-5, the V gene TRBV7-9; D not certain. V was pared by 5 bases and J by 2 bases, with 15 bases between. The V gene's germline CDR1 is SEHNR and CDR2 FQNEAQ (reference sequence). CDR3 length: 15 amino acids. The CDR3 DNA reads TGTGCCAGCAGCCGCTACGGTCCGGAACAAGAGACCCAGTACTTC. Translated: CASSRYGPEQETQYF.

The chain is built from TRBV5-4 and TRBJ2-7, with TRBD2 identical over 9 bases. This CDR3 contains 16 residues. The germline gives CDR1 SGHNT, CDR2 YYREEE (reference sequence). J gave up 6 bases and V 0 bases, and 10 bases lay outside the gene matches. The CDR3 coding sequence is TGTGCCAGCAGCTTGGGTCCCGGGACTAGCTCGGGCGAGCAGTACTTC. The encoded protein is CASSLGPGTSSGEQYF.

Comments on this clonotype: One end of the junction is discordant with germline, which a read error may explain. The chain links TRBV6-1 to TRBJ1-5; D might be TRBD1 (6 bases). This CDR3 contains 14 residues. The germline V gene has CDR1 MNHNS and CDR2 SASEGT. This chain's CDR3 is CAGSQGQSNQPQHF. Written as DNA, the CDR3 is TGTGCCGGCAGTCAAGGACAGAGCAATCAGCCCCAGCATTTT.

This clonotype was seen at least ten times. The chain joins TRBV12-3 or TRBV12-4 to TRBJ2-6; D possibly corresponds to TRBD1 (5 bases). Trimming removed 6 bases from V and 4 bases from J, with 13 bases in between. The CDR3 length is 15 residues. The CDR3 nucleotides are TGTGCCAGCAGCCAATCAGGGTACGGGGCCAACGTCCTGACTTTC. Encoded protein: CASSQSGYGANVLTF.

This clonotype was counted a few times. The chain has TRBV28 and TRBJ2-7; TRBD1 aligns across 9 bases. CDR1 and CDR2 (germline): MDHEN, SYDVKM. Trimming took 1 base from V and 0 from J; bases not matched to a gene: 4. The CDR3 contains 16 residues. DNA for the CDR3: TGTGCCAGCAGTTTATTTTGGGACAGGGCCTCCTACGAGCAGTACTTC. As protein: CASSLFWDRASYEQYF.

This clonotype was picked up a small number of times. Written as DNA, the CDR3 is TGTGCCAGCGGGTCTCTTTTGGGCGAGCAGTACTTC. Its translation is CASGSLLGEQYF. The chain has TRBV28 and TRBJ2-7, with D unclear. The ends were cut back, 8 bases at V and 6 bases at J, with 14 bases in the middle. Looked up from germline, CDR1 is MDHEN and CDR2 is SYDVKM. The CDR3 loop spans 12 amino acids.

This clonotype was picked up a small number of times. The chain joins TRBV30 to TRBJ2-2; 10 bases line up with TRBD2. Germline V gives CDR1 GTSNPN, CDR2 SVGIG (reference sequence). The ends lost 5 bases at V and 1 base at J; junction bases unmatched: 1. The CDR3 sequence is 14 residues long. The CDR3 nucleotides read TGTGCCTGGGCTAGCGGGGGGAACACCGGGGAGCTGTTTTTT. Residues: CAWASGGNTGELFF.